This passage covers 2 T cell receptor beta chains from one sample sequenced in a study of blood T cell repertoires in COVID-19 (dated by TCRdb to 2018 to 2021). Library preparation used the immunoSEQ multiplex PCR assay. TCRdb limited this immuneACCESS table to in-frame rearrangements with V and J called. A share of clones is missing; checked studies link under half to unresolved V genes, and the rest is unexplained. Across this sample there are hundreds of thousands of clones, with about 88% seen only once. In total, the top ten clones hold 8% to 9.5% of the sample. Sequences were obtained from PBMCs or T cells enriched from blood (not recorded which). These receptors all stem from a woman aged 55 to 70 who had recovered from COVID-19.

This clone was seen just once. V and J are TRBV12-3 or TRBV12-4 and TRBJ2-1, with no clear D. Trimming shortened V by 2 bases and J by 10 bases, and 9 bases separated the two germline ends. The CDR3 covers 12 residues. For the CDR3, the DNA is TGTGCCAGCAGTTTACGCTCTCAGGAGCAGTTCTTC. The encoded protein is CASSLRSQEQFF.

The chain has TRBV29-1 and TRBJ1-1; perhaps TRBD1 as D (5 bases). The CDR3 covers 13 residues. Trimming removed 7 bases at V and 4 bases at J, with 16 bases between. CDR1 is SQVTM, CDR2 ANQGSEA, per germline. The CDR3 nucleotides read TGCAGCGCCACCGGGACTCCGGGCACTGAAGCTTTCTTT. This sequence encodes CSATGTPGTEAFF.